The clone carrying this T cell receptor beta chain was counted only a few times. The data originate from a study of patients and donors after allogeneic stem cell transplantation. TCRdb fed the RT-PCR reads into MiXCR, producing one record per CDR3 protein. The sample lists 98,000 or so distinct CDR3 sequences, approximately 35% occurring once. From germline, CDR1 is SGHRS and CDR2 YFSETQ. The CDR3 extends over 16 amino acids. The V and J ends lost 4 bases and 0 bases, in that order; junction bases with no gene match: 7. Sequences were obtained from blood, either unsorted or a sorted T cell fraction (not recorded which). The chain joins TRBV5-1 to TRBJ2-3; 8 bases are a match to TRBD2. The receptor was derived from a human donor who was either an allogeneic HSCT recipient or a stem cell or donor lymphocyte infusion donor (not recorded which). It is not recorded whose cells these are; they may come from a transplant donor. This chain's CDR3 is CASSVTSGPSTDTQYF. CDR3 DNA: TGCGCCAGCAGCGTAACTAGCGGACCCAGCACAGATACGCAGTATTTT.